This TCR beta chain was observed in a study of T cells in localized non-small cell lung cancer. Study conclusions and caveats: Higher blood T cell density tracked longer overall survival.

With regard to this clone: What it recognizes is unknown.

Germline V gives CDR1 MNHNS, CDR2 SASEGT. This CDR3 is 14 amino acids long. V gave up 5 bases and J gave up 4 bases; unmatched junction bases: 6. Some clones are missing from TCRdb's copy, which holds only in-frame ones; the method was immunoSEQ multiplex PCR. The sample holds about 29,000 clones, roughly nine tenths seen once. The sample was peripheral blood, taken before any cancer treatment. This chain links TRBV6-1 with TRBJ2-5, with TRBD1 matching 8 bases. The sequence derives from a woman aged 40-69 years with stage I lung adenocarcinoma. CDR3 DNA sequence: TGTGCCAGCAGTCGGACAGGGTTCGGAGAGACCCAGTACTTC. Translated: CASSRTGFGETQYF.